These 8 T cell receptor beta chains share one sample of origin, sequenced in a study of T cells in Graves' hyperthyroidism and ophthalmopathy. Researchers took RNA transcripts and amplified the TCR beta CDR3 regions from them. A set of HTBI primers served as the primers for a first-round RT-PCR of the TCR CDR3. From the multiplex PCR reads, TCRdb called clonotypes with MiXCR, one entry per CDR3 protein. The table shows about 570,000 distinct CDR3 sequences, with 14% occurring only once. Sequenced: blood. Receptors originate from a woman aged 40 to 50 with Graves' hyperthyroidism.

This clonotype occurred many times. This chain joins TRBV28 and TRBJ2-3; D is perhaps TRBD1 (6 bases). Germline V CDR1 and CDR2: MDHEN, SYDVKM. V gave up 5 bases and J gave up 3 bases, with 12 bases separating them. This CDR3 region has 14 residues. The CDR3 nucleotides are TGTGCCAGCAGTCCCCTCGGACAGACAGATACGCAGTATTTT. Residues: CASSPLGQTDTQYF.

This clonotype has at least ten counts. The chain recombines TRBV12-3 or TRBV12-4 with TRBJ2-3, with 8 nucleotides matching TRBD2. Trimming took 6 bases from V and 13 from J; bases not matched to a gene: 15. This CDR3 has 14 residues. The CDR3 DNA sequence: TGTGCCAGCAGCCCTGGGCGGGAGGTCCCGCCGGAGTATTTT. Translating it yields CASSPGREVPPEYF.

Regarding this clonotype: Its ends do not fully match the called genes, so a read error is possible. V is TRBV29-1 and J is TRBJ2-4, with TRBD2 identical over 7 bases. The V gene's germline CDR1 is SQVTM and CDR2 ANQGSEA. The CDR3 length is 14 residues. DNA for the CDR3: TGCAGCATTGATGGGGAGGGGTCCAAAAACATTCAGTACTTC. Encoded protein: CSIDGEGSKNIQYF. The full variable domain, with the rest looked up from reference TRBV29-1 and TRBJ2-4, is SAVISQKPSRDICQRGTSLTIQCQVDSQVTMMFWYRQQPGQSLTLIATANQGSEATYESGFVIDKFPISRPNLTFSTLTVSNMSPEDSSIYLCSIDGEGSKNIQYFGAGTRLSVL.

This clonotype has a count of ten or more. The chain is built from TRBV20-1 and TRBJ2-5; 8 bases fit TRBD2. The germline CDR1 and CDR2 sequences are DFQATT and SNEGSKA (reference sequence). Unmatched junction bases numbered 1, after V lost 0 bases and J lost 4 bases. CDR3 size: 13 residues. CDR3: CSARELAGETQYF. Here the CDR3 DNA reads TGCAGTGCTAGAGAGCTAGCGGGAGAGACCCAGTACTTC.

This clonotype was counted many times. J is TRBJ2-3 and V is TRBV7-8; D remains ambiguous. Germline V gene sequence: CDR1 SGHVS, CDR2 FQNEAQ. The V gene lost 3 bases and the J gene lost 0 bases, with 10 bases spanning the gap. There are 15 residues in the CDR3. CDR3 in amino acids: CASSLYSWSTDTQYF. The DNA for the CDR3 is TGTGCCAGCAGCTTGTACAGCTGGAGCACAGATACGCAGTATTTT.

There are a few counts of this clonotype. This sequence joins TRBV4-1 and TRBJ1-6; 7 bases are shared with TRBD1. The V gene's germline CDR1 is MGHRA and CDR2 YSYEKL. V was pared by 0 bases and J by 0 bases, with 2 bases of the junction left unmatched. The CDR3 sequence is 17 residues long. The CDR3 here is CASSQEGQLSYNSPLHF. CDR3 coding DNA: TGCGCCAGCAGCCAAGAGGGACAGCTCTCCTATAATTCACCCCTCCACTTT.

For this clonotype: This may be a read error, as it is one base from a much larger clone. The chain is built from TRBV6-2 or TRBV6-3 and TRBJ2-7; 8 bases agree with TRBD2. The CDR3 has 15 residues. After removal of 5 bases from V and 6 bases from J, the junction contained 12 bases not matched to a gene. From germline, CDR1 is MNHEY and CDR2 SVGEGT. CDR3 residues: CASSPGAGGTSEQYF. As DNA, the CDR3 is TGTGCCAGCAGTCCCGGGGCGGGAGGCACGAGCGAGCAGTACTTC.

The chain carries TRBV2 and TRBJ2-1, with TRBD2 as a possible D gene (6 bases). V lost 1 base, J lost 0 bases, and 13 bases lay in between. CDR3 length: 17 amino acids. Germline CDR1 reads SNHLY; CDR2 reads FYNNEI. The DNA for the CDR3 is TGTGCCAGCAGTGAAGTTCTGGCGGGAACCTCCTACAATGAGCAGTTCTTC. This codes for CASSEVLAGTSYNEQFF.